The clone carrying this T cell receptor (beta chain) was counted a few times. The antigen is unknown. A template switching step contributed a universal primer site, while unique molecular identifiers were present in the cDNA. Each CDR3 protein is one row after TCRdb ran MiXCR on the 5' RACE reads. The sample lists 650,000 to 750,000 distinct CDR3 sequences, roughly 20% seen once, with about 4.3% in the top ten. These data come from a study of identical twins. Whole-study results and caveats: Findings came from cross-sectional statistics, without long-term follow-up of donors.

The trim removed 10 bases at V and 8 bases at J, leaving 11 bases unmatched. This CDR3 spans 13 amino acids. This sample was also put to use in a study of T cells expressing NK-cell markers. That work contributes: Alpha-beta TCR T cells were the sole sorting target in several experiments, owing to an anti-gamma-delta TCR antibody. In roughly six donors, dominant CD3+CD56+NKG2C+ clonotypes ranked among the top 10 CD8+ clonotypes.

The sequence came from a woman younger than 30 in good health. The V call is TRBV12-3 or TRBV12-4, the J call TRBJ2-1, with 7 bases lining up with TRBD2. Sequencing used PBMCs. CDR3 sequence: CATHLGGGDEQFF. The CDR3 DNA reads as TGTGCCACCCATTTGGGGGGAGGGGATGAGCAGTTCTTC.